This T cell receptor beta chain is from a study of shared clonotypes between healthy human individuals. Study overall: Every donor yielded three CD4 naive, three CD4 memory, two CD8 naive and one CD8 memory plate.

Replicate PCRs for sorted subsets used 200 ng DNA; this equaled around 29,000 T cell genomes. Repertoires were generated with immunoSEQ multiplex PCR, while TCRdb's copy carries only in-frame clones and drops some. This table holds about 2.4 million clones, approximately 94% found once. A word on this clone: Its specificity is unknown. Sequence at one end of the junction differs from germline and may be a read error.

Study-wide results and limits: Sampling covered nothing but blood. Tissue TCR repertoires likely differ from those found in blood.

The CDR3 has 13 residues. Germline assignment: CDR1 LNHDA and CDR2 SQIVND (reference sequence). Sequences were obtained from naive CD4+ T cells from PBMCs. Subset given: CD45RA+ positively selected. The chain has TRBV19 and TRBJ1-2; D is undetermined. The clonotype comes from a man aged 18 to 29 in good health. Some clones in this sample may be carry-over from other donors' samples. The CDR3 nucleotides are TGTGCCAGTAGTATTTGGGCCCACTATGGCTGCACCTTC. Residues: CASSIWAHYGCTF.